A selection of T cell receptor beta chains follows, all from one sample in a study of blood T cell repertoires in COVID-19. Method: immunoSEQ multiplex PCR; TCRdb's copy keeps in-frame clones and lacks some. Of roughly 140,000 clones detected, approximately 82% appear once; the ten largest clones hold approximately 10%. Material for sequencing was peripheral blood. The receptors were sampled from a man in his fifties or sixties with active or convalescent COVID-19. Each CDR3 is given with its conserved first and last residue. D genes are given only for firm matches.

-	TRBV7-9	TRBJ1-4	CASSFGGYATNEKLFF
-	TRBV7-9	TRBJ1-1	CASSSKVNTEAFF
-	TRBV7-2	TRBJ2-2	CASSLAASLVLRPGELFF
-	TRBV3-1/TRBV3-2	TRBJ2-2	CASSQAPQGTGELFF
-	TRBV9	TRBJ2-7	CASSVEDRTYEQYF
TRBD1	TRBV5-1	TRBJ1-1	CASSYGTGILNTEAFF
-	TRBV5-4	TRBJ2-3	CASSLAGGTDTQYF
TRBD1	TRBV11-2	TRBJ1-5	CASSLGGTGNLNQPQHF
-	TRBV18	TRBJ1-2	CASSSDRSQGYTF
-	TRBV4-3	TRBJ1-1	CASSQIGIQGTEAFF
TRBD2	TRBV27	TRBJ2-7	CASSPGAGTSYEQYF